One T cell receptor beta chain is described in this entry. The data belong to a study of ipilimumab plus nivolumab after autologous stem cell transplantation. Using immunoSEQ multiplex PCR, the repertoire was profiled, and TCRdb retains in-frame clones only, with some absent. Of 77,000 or so clones in the sample, 65% to 85% were seen once. Germline assignment: CDR1 SGHRS and CDR2 YFSETQ. This CDR3 is built from 15 residues. V trimming: 0 bases; J trimming: 4 bases; junction bases outside the gene matches: 4. The sample here was PBMCs, taken in a trial of ipilimumab plus nivolumab as post-transplant consolidation. The chain uses TRBV5-1 and TRBJ2-1; 7 nucleotides line up with TRBD1. The clonotype originates from a male donor with diffuse large B-cell lymphoma. The CDR3 protein is CASSLEGTAYNEQFF. CDR3 sequence (DNA): TGCGCCAGCAGCTTGGAAGGGACAGCATACAATGAGCAGTTCTTC.